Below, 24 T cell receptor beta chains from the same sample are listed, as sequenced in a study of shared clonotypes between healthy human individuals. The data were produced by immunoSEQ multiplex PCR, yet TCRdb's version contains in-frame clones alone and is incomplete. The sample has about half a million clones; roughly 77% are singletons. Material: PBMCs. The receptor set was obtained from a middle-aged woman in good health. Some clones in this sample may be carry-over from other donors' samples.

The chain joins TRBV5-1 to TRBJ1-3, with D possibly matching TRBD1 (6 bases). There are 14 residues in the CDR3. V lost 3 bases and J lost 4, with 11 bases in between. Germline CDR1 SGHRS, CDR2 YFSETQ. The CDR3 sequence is CASSSGARGNTIYF. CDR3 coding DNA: TGCGCCAGCAGCTCGGGGGCGAGGGGAAACACCATATATTTT.

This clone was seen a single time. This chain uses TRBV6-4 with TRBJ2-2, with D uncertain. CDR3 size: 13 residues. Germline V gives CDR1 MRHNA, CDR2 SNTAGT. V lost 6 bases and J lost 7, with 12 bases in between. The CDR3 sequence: CASSPESGGELFF. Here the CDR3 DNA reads TGTGCCAGCAGCCCCGAGAGTGGCGGGGAGCTGTTTTTT.

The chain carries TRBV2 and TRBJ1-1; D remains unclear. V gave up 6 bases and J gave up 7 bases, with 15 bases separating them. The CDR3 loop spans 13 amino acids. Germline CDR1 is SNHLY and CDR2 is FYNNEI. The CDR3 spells CASRKSTAGEAFF. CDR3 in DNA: TGTGCCAGCAGGAAAAGCACGGCAGGTGAAGCTTTCTTT.

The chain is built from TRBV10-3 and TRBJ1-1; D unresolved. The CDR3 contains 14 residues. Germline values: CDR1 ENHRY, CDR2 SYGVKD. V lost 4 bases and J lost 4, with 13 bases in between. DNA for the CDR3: TGTGCCATCAGTGGAGTGGGTCGTGGCACTGAAGCTTTCTTT. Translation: CAISGVGRGTEAFF.

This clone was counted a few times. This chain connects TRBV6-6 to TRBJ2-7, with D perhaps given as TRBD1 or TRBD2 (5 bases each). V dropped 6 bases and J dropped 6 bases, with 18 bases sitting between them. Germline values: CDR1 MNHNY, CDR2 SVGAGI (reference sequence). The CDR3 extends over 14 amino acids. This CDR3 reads CASSAGTPASEQYF. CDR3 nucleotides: TGTGCCAGCAGCGCCGGGACCCCTGCCTCCGAGCAGTACTTC.

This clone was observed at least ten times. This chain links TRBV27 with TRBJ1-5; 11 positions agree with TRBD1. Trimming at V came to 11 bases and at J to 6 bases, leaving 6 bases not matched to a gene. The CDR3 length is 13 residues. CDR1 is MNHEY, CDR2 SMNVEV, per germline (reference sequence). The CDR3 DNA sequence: TGTGCCTGCGCCGGGACAGGGGGTCAGCCCCAGCATTTT. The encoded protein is CACAGTGGQPQHF.

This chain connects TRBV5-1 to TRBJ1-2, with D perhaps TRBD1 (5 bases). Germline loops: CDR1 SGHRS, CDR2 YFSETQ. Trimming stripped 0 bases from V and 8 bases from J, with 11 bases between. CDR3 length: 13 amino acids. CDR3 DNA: TGCGCCAGCAGCTTGGGGTGGGGCCACGGCTACACCTTC. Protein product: CASSLGWGHGYTF. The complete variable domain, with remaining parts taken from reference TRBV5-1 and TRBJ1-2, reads KAGVTQTPRYLIKTRGQQVTLSCSPISGHRSVSWYQQTPGQGLQFLFEYFSETQRNKGNFPGRFSGRQFSNSRSEMNVSTLELGDSALYLCASSLGWGHGYTFGSGTRLTVV.

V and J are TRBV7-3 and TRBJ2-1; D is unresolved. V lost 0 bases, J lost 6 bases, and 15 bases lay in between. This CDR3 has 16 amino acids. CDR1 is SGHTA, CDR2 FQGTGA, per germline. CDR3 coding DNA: TGTGCCAGCAGCTTAACGGGTGGCTTGATGGCCAATGAGCAGTTCTTC. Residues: CASSLTGGLMANEQFF.

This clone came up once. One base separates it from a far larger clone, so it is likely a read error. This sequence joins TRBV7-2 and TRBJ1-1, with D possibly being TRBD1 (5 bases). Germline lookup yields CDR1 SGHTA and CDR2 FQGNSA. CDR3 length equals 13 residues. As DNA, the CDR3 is TGTGTCAGCAGCTTAGCAGGGAGGACTGAAGCTTTCTTT. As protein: CVSSLAGRTEAFF.

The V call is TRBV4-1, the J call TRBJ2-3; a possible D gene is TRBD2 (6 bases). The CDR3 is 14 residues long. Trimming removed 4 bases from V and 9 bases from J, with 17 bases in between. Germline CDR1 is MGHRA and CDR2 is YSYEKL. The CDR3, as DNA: TGCGCCAGCAGCCTGGACCCGGTCCGGGGGACGCAGTATTTT. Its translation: CASSLDPVRGTQYF.

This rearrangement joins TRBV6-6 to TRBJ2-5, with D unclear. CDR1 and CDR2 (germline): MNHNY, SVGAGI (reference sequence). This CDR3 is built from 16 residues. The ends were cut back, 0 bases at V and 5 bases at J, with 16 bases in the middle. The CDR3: CASSYSPGRKMETQYF. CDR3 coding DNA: TGTGCCAGCAGTTACTCGCCAGGAAGAAAGATGGAGACCCAGTACTTC.

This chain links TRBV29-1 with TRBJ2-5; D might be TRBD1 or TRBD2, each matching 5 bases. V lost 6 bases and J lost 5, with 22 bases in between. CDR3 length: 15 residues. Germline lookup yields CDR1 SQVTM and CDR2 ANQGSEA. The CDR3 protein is CSVAPPGTRIETQYF. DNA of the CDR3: TGCAGCGTAGCCCCCCCCGGGACCAGGATCGAGACCCAGTACTTC.

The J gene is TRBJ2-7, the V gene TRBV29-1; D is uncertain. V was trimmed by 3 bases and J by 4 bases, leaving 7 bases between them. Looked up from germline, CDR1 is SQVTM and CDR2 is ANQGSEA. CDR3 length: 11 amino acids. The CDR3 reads CSVDINYEQYF. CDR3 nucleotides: TGCAGCGTTGATATCAATTACGAGCAGTACTTC.

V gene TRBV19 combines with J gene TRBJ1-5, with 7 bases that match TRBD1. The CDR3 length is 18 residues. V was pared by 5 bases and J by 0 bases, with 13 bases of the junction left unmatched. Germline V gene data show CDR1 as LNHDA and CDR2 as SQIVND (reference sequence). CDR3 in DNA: TGTGCCAGTAGTCGCTCGCCGCCCGGGACAGATAGCAATCAGCCCCAGCATTTT. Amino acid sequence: CASSRSPPGTDSNQPQHF.

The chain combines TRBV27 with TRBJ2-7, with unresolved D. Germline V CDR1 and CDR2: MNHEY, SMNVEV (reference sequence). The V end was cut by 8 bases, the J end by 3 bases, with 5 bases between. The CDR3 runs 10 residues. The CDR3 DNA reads TGTGCCAGCGGTTACTACGAGCAGTACTTC. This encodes CASGYYEQYF.

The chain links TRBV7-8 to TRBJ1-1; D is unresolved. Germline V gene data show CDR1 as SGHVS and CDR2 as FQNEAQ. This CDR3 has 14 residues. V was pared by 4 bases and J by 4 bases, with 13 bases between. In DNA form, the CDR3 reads TGTGCCAGCAGCTCATCACAACCATTCACTGAAGCTTTCTTT. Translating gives CASSSSQPFTEAFF.

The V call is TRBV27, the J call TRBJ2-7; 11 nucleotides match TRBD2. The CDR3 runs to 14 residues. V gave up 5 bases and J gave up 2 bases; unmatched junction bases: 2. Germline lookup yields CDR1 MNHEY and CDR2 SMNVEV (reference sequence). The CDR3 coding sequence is TGTGCCAGCAGTAGACTAGCGGGGACCTACGAGCAGTACTTC. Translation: CASSRLAGTYEQYF.

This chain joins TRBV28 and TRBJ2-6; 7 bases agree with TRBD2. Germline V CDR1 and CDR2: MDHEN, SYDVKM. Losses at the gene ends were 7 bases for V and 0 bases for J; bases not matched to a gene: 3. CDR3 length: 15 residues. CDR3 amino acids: CASIPGGSGANVLTF. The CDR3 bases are TGTGCCAGCATCCCGGGGGGCTCTGGGGCCAACGTCCTGACTTTC.

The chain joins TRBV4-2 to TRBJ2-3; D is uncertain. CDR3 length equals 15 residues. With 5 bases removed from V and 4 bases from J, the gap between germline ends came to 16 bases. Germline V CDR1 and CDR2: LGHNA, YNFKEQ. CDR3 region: CASSTGSRSPDTQYF. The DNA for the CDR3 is TGTGCCAGCAGCACTGGGTCCCGGAGCCCAGATACGCAGTATTTT.

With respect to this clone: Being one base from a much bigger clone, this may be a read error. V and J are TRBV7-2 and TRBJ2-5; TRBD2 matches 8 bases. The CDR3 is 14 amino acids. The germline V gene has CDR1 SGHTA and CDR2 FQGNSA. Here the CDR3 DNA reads TGTGCCAGCAGCTTAGCCGGGAGGGGGAAGACCCAGCACTTC. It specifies CASSLAGRGKTQHF.

The CDR3 coding sequence is TGCGCCAGCAGCTTGGTACTAGACGTGAGCACAGATACGCAGTATTTT. Its translation: CASSLVLDVSTDTQYF. This sequence joins TRBV5-1 and TRBJ2-3; perhaps TRBD2 as D (5 bases). Deletions cut 0 bases from V and 0 bases from J, with 11 bases between. The CDR3 runs 16 residues. The germline CDR1 and CDR2 sequences are SGHRS and YFSETQ.

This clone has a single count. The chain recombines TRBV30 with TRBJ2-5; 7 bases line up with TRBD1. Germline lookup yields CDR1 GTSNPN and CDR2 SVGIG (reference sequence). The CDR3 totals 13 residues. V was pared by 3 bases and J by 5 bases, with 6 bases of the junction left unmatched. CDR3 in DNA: TGTGCCTGGAGGTTAAGGGGGCTTGAGACCCAGTACTTC. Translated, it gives CAWRLRGLETQYF.

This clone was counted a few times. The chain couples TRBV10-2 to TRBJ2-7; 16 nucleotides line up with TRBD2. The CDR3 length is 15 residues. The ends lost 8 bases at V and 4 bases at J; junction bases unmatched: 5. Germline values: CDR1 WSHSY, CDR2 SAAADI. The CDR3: CASGTSGRGQYEQYF. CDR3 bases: TGCGCCAGCGGGACTAGCGGGAGGGGTCAGTACGAGCAGTACTTC.

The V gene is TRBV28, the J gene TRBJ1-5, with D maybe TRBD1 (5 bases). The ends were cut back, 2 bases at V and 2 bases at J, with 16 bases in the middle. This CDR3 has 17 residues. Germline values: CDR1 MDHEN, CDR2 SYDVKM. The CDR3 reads CASSLGQGGERNQPQHF. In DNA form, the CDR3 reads TGTGCCAGCAGTTTAGGGCAGGGCGGAGAGCGCAATCAGCCCCAGCATTTT.